Listed below are T cell receptor beta chains from one sample, sequenced in a study of T cell responses to AZD1222 COVID-19 vaccine. The data were produced by immunoSEQ multiplex PCR, yet TCRdb's version contains in-frame clones alone and is incomplete. The sample shows some 79,000 clones, around 85% of them seen only once. This specimen was peripheral blood, taken 28 days after the second AZD1222 dose. The source of these receptors is an adult who received the AZD1222 COVID-19 vaccine. The CDR3 runs from the conserved cysteine through the conserved F or W. The order of the fields is J gene, CDR3 length, V gene, D gene, clone size, CDR3 protein, CDR3 DNA. The D gene is left open where the match is weak. Clone size is not always given. Where it is, it says once, few, many or a class for expanded clones.

>TRBJ2-1|13|TRBV24-1|NA|NA
CATSDGWNNEQFF
TGTGCCACCAGTGATGGGTGGAACAATGAGCAGTTCTTC
>TRBJ1-1|16|TRBV5-1|TRBD1|NA
CASSSPQGARNTEAFF
TGCGCCAGCAGCTCCCCACAGGGGGCGCGGAACACTGAAGCTTTCTTT
>TRBJ2-7|15|TRBV9|TRBD2|once
CASSVETSGYYEQYF
TGTGCCAGCAGCGTAGAAACTAGCGGGTATTACGAGCAGTACTTC
>TRBJ1-1|14|TRBV7-9|NA|NA
CASSAQGWSTEAFF
TGTGCCAGCAGCGCGCAGGGTTGGAGCACTGAAGCTTTCTTT
>TRBJ1-5|15|TRBV11-2|NA|NA
CASSLDRYSNQPQHF
TGTGCCAGCAGCCTGGACAGATATAGCAATCAGCCCCAGCATTTT
>TRBJ1-5|13|TRBV6-5|NA|NA
CASRLDGNQPQHF
TGTGCCAGCAGACTGGACGGTAATCAGCCCCAGCATTTT
>TRBJ2-4|11|TRBV28|TRBD2|NA
CASGLAGIQYF
TGTGCCAGCGGATTAGCGGGGATTCAGTACTTC
>TRBJ1-3|16|TRBV4-2|NA|once
CASSQEQYRVGNTIYF
TGTGCCAGCAGCCAAGAACAGTACAGGGTTGGAAACACCATATATTTT
>TRBJ2-1|16|TRBV24-1|NA|NA
CATSDKNPVSYNEQFF
TGTGCCACCAGTGATAAAAACCCAGTCTCCTACAATGAGCAGTTCTTC
>TRBJ2-5|13|TRBV7-2|NA|NA
CASSQDPRETQYF
TGTGCCAGCAGCCAAGACCCCCGAGAGACCCAGTACTTC
>TRBJ2-3|16|TRBV4-2|TRBD1|NA
CASSQGDRGRRDTQYF
TGTGCCAGCAGCCAGGGGGACAGGGGGCGCCGGGATACGCAGTATTTT
>TRBJ2-3|13|TRBV30|NA|NA
CAWTSGTGDTQYF
TGTGCCTGGACTAGCGGGACAGGAGATACGCAGTATTTT
>TRBJ1-3|15|TRBV4-1|NA|NA
CASSPRQFSGNTIYF
TGCGCCAGCAGCCCCAGACAGTTCTCTGGAAACACCATATATTTT
>TRBJ2-5|13|TRBV29-1|NA|NA
CSAVDRYQETQYF
TGCAGCGCCGTGGACAGATACCAAGAGACCCAGTACTTC
>TRBJ2-5|15|TRBV5-4|NA|NA
CASSSPGAFQETQYF
TGTGCCAGCAGCTCTCCGGGGGCCTTCCAAGAGACCCAGTACTTC
>TRBJ1-4|12|TRBV5-6|NA|NA
CASSLVNEKLFF
TGTGCCAGCAGCTTGGTAAATGAAAAACTGTTTTTT
>TRBJ2-5|15|TRBV3-1/TRBV3-2|NA|NA
CASSPTTGGGETQYF
TGTGCCAGCAGCCCGACGACGGGCGGAGGAGAGACCCAGTACTTC
>TRBJ2-1|13|TRBV5-6|NA|NA
CASSLRRSHEQFF
TGTGCCAGCAGCCTTAGGAGGTCCCATGAGCAGTTCTTC
>TRBJ2-7|12|TRBV12-3/TRBV12-4|NA|NA
CASSLRLYEQYF
TGTGCCAGCAGTTTACGGTTATACGAGCAGTACTTC
>TRBJ1-1|14|TRBV6-5|NA|few
CASSSLWGASEAFF
TGTGCCAGCAGCTCCCTTTGGGGGGCATCTGAAGCTTTCTTT
>TRBJ2-2|14|TRBV5-4|NA|NA
CASSPKDLGGELFF
TGTGCCAGCAGTCCTAAGGACCTCGGCGGGGAGCTGTTTTTT
>TRBJ2-6|13|TRBV6-2/TRBV6-3|NA|NA
CASIPSGANVLTF
TGTGCCAGCATCCCTTCTGGGGCCAACGTCCTGACTTTC
>TRBJ1-1|11|TRBV14|NA|NA
CASRMNTEAFF
TGTGCCAGCAGGATGAACACTGAAGCTTTCTTT
>TRBJ2-1|13|TRBV7-6|NA|NA
CASSDQLEFEQFF
TGTGCCAGCAGCGATCAGTTGGAGTTTGAGCAGTTCTTC
>TRBJ1-1|14|TRBV2|NA|NA
CASSDGALGTEAFF
TGTGCCAGCAGTGATGGCGCATTGGGCACTGAAGCTTTCTTT
>TRBJ1-2|13|TRBV11-2|NA|few
CASSLDNGFGYTF
TGTGCCAGCAGCTTAGATAATGGATTTGGCTACACCTTC
>TRBJ2-7|15|TRBV7-3|TRBD2|NA
CASSVTSGALYEQYF
TGTGCCAGCAGCGTAACTAGCGGGGCCCTCTACGAGCAGTACTTC
>TRBJ2-1|11|TRBV20-1|NA|NA
CSAASDNEQFF
TGCAGTGCCGCGAGCGACAATGAGCAGTTCTTC
>TRBJ2-5|16|TRBV5-4|NA|NA
CASSYRTGGYQETQYF
TGTGCCAGCAGCTACCGGACAGGAGGGTACCAAGAGACCCAGTACTTC
>TRBJ1-6|16|TRBV4-1|NA|NA
CASSQAPTSQNSPLHF
TGCGCCAGCAGCCAAGCTCCGACCTCTCAGAATTCACCCCTCCACTTT
>TRBJ2-7|16|TRBV7-2|NA|NA
CASSSRPGSLSYEQYF
TGTGCCAGCAGCTCCAGGCCAGGGTCTCTATCCTACGAGCAGTACTTC
>TRBJ1-1|11|TRBV30|NA|NA
CAWSLRSEAFF
TGTGCCTGGAGTCTCAGGTCTGAAGCTTTCTTT
>TRBJ1-3|13|TRBV7-2|NA|NA
CASSLGAGNTIYF
TGTGCCAGCAGCTTAGGGGCGGGAAACACCATATATTTT
>TRBJ1-5|13|TRBV2|NA|NA
CASSRGRDQPQHF
TGTGCCAGCAGCCGGGGGCGGGACCAGCCCCAGCATTTT
>TRBJ1-5|16|TRBV19|NA|NA
CASSIPPTGPNQPQHF
TGTGCCAGTAGTATCCCACCGACAGGTCCCAATCAGCCCCAGCATTTT
>TRBJ2-5|15|TRBV6-2/TRBV6-3|TRBD2|NA
CASSPSGTSEETQYF
TGTGCCAGCAGTCCCTCCGGGACTAGCGAGGAGACCCAGTACTTC
>TRBJ1-2|11|TRBV29-1|NA|NA
CSVEAGDGYTF
TGCAGCGTTGAAGCAGGCGATGGCTACACCTTC
>TRBJ1-1|11|TRBV5-6|NA|NA
CASSRGSEAFF
TGTGCCAGCAGCCGGGGCAGTGAAGCTTTCTTT
>TRBJ2-7|13|TRBV28|NA|NA
CASSSGGRFEQYF
TGTGCCAGCAGTTCCGGGGGGCGCTTCGAGCAGTACTTC
>TRBJ2-7|15|TRBV18|TRBD2|NA
CASSPNTSGRSEQYF
TGTGCCAGCTCACCGAATACTAGCGGGAGGAGCGAGCAGTACTTC
>TRBJ2-2|16|TRBV11-2|NA|NA
CASRGIRRGPGGELFF
TGTGCCAGCAGAGGAATTCGTAGGGGACCTGGCGGGGAGCTGTTTTTT
>TRBJ2-7|17|TRBV9|TRBD2|few
CASSPSSPGLAGGEQYF
TGTGCCAGCAGCCCCTCATCCCCGGGACTAGCGGGGGGCGAGCAGTACTTC
>TRBJ2-1|16|TRBV24-1|NA|once
CATSDPAGQQSNEQFF
TGTGCCACCAGTGATCCCGCGGGACAGCAAAGCAATGAGCAGTTCTTC
>TRBJ1-2|15|TRBV19|TRBD1|NA
CASSSLWTGTYGYTF
TGTGCCAGTAGTTCCCTCTGGACAGGGACTTATGGCTACACCTTC
>TRBJ1-1|17|TRBV5-1|TRBD1|once
CASSLDVRTGGRTEAFF
TGCGCCAGCAGCTTGGACGTACGAACAGGGGGCAGGACTGAAGCTTTCTTT
>TRBJ1-5|12|TRBV19|TRBD1|NA
CASSFRGQPQHF
TGTGCCAGTAGTTTCAGGGGGCAGCCCCAGCATTTT
>TRBJ2-1|18|TRBV7-3|TRBD2|few
CASSSRSSGASSYNEQFF
TGTGCCAGCAGCTCACGGTCTAGCGGGGCGAGCTCCTACAATGAGCAGTTCTTC